This T cell receptor beta chain is drawn from a study of regulatory dendritic cells for organ transplantation. Findings and limits, study-wide: Considerable individual heterogeneity was seen in alloreactive memory CD8+ T cells. Naive T cells showed high diversity, memory cells less, memory CD8+ least. Among resting subsets, memory CD8+ cells contained the most alloreactive clonotypes.

Germline V gene sequence: CDR1 SNHLY, CDR2 FYNNEI. CDR3 length: 14 residues. The V and J ends lost 5 bases and 7 bases, in that order; junction bases with no gene match: 9. A remark on this clone: The antigen remains undetermined.

Libraries were prepared by immunoSEQ multiplex PCR; TCRdb keeps only in-frame clonotypes and omits some of them. The repertoire includes approximately 19,000 clones, 60% to 80% of them detected once, and approximately 0.9% sits in the top ten. The chain joins TRBV2 to TRBJ2-7; the match to TRBD1 covers 9 bases. The receptor was isolated from a human donor in good health. The specimen sequenced was memory CD4+ T cells from blood. Subset noted: CD45RO+ memory T cells. The DNA for the CDR3 is TGTGCCAGCAGTTGGGACAGGGATGCGGGGGAGCAGTACTTC. As protein: CASSWDRDAGEQYF.